The 10 T cell receptor beta chains below all came from one sample that was sequenced in a study of beta chain features in type 1 diabetes. Study results and caveats: Across all four CD4+ subsets, people with type 1 diabetes showed modestly shorter TCRB CDR3s.

Expressed TCRB transcripts were sequenced after all isolated RNA was converted to cDNA. Data came from immunoSEQ multiplex PCR; TCRdb stores just in-frame clones and leaves some out. The sample has 120,000 or so clones, about a sixth seen once. No cognate antigen is known for these TCRs. The sample comprised central memory CD4+ T cells from blood. Source of these receptors: a man aged 30-40 years with type 1 diabetes.

The V gene is TRBV28, the J gene TRBJ1-2; 7 bases align to TRBD1. The CDR3 totals 13 residues. V trimming: 11 bases; J trimming: 3 bases; junction bases outside the gene matches: 9. Germline V gene sequence: CDR1 MDHEN, CDR2 SYDVKM. CDR3 in DNA: TGTGCCGTACTCCCGGGACAGCACTATGGCTACACCTTC. This translates into CAVLPGQHYGYTF.

This clone was detected a few times. The chain recombines TRBV30 with TRBJ2-3, with TRBD2 as a possible D gene (6 bases). Germline assignment: CDR1 GTSNPN and CDR2 SVGIG (reference sequence). The CDR3 covers 14 residues. Deletions cut 1 base from V and 7 bases from J, with 15 bases between. DNA of the CDR3: TGTGCCTGGAGTGAAGGGACTCGCTCGAATACGCAGTATTTT. The encoded protein is CAWSEGTRSNTQYF.

The V gene is TRBV6-6, the J gene TRBJ2-1; D perhaps matches TRBD2 (6 bases). Germline V gene sequence: CDR1 MNHNY, CDR2 SVGAGI (reference sequence). Trimming took 0 bases from V and 7 from J, leaving 10 bases between them. The CDR3 length is 14 residues. The CDR3 nucleotides are TGTGCCAGCAGTTACTCGACTAGGTTGAATGAGCAGTTCTTC. It is translated as CASSYSTRLNEQFF.

J is TRBJ1-2 and V is TRBV4-1; D may be TRBD1 (6 bases). The CDR3 length is 16 residues. CDR1 is MGHRA, CDR2 YSYEKL, per germline. Between the trimmed V and J ends, which lost 0 bases and 2 bases, there was a span of 13 bases. CDR3 sequence (DNA): TGCGCCAGCAGCCAAGATTCAGGGGCAATCAACTATGGCTACACCTTC. Translated, it gives CASSQDSGAINYGYTF.

The V and J genes are TRBV23-1 and TRBJ2-3, with no clear D. TRBV23-1 counts as an open reading frame of uncertain function. The CDR3 loop spans 13 amino acids. V was cut by 0 bases and J by 7 bases, with 8 bases left in between. The CDR3 DNA follows: TGCGCCAGCAGTCAATCGGTACCACATACGCAGTATTTT. This encodes CASSQSVPHTQYF.

Remarks on this clone: This sequence may be a read error, since a much larger clone differs from it by one base. The V and J genes are TRBV18 and TRBJ1-6, with D possibly being TRBD1 (5 bases). Germline CDR1 reads KGHSH; CDR2 reads LQKENI. Trimming stripped 4 bases from V and 10 bases from J, with 14 bases between. The CDR3 has 14 residues. CDR3 protein: CASSRQSGGSPLHF. CDR3 DNA: TGTGCCAGCTCACGACAGTCGGGCGGGTCACCCCTCCACTTT.

The rearrangement uses TRBV5-6 and TRBJ2-3, with 11 bases matching TRBD2. CDR1 SGHDT and CDR2 YYEEEE come from the germline V gene. CDR3 length equals 14 residues. V dropped 1 base and J dropped 5; count of bases not matched to a gene: 0. CDR3 sequence: CASSLTSGGDTQYF. In DNA form, the CDR3 reads TGTGCCAGCAGCTTGACTAGCGGGGGAGATACGCAGTATTTT.

The chain recombines TRBV7-8 with TRBJ2-3; possible D gene TRBD2, 6 bases. The germline V gene has CDR1 SGHVS and CDR2 FQNEAQ. V dropped 1 base and J dropped 6 bases, with 8 bases sitting between them. The CDR3 loop spans 13 amino acids. DNA of the CDR3: TGTGCCAGCAGCTTAGGGACTATGGATACGCAGTATTTT. Translation gives CASSLGTMDTQYF.

Here the CDR3 DNA reads TGTGCCAGCAGTTACTCCCGGGACAGTTATAATGAAAAACTGTTTTTT. Protein sequence: CASSYSRDSYNEKLFF. The chain uses TRBV6-5 and TRBJ1-4; 7 bases align to TRBD1. CDR1 and CDR2 (germline): MNHEY, SVGAGI. The CDR3 length is 16 residues. With V trimmed by 0 bases and J by 4 bases, 5 bases remained unmatched.

This clone was observed a handful of times. The gene calls are TRBV12-5 and TRBJ1-5; 7 bases align to TRBD1. The length of the CDR3 is 15 residues. After removal of 1 base from V and 3 bases from J, the junction contained 3 bases not matched to a gene. CDR1 and CDR2 from the germline V gene are LGHNT and FRNRAP. The CDR3 DNA sequence: TGTGCTAGTGGTTTGGGGACAGGTCCCAATCAGCCCCAGCATTTT. Protein product: CASGLGTGPNQPQHF.